Included here is one T cell receptor (beta chain) sequence, with context. Under the authors' procedure: Amplification from reference gene primers served as the basis for estimated nucleated cell counts. The method was immunoSEQ multiplex PCR; TCRdb's version includes in-frame clones alone and lacks a portion of them. D and trimming come from the DNA, and the V and J calls and clone size come from that table. The sample carries 100,000 to 150,000 clones, about 84% recorded once. The data were obtained in a study of blood T cell repertoires in COVID-19. Overall study: Acute and convalescent COVID-19 specimens originated in the United States, Italy and Spain. T cells, B-cell-depleted T cells, or PBMCs supplied cDNA or gDNA.

Germline CDR1 reads MNHEY; CDR2 reads SVGAGI. With V trimmed by 2 bases and J by 1 base, 1 base remained unmatched. This CDR3 contains 14 residues. The chain joins TRBV6-5 to TRBJ1-1, with 7 bases aligning to TRBD1. The receptor's source is an older woman with acute or convalescent COVID-19. Sequenced material: peripheral blood. The CDR3 protein is CASSYGTENTEAFF. The CDR3 region has the DNA TGTGCCAGCAGTTACGGGACAGAGAACACTGAAGCTTTCTTT.